Each of the 8 T cell receptor beta chains below was sequenced from the same sample in a study of identical twins. MiXCR, applied by TCRdb to the 5' RACE reads, yields one record per CDR3 protein. The sample contains 500,000 to 700,000 distinct CDR3 sequences, about 7% of which appear only once. These data were also reused for a study on yellow fever vaccine responses in identical twins.

Sequenced: PBMCs. The receptors were gathered from a woman aged 18-29 years in good health.

In its sample, this clonotype was seen many times. V usage is TRBV27 and J usage is TRBJ2-6, with 12 positions matching TRBD2. This CDR3 region has 18 residues. CDR1 MNHEY and CDR2 SMNVEV come from the germline V gene (reference sequence). V lost 4 bases and J lost 4; bases outside the gene matches: 8. The CDR3 loop is CASSSPRLAGVGANVLTF. Written as DNA, the CDR3 is TGTGCCAGCAGTTCCCCTCGACTAGCGGGAGTCGGGGCCAACGTCCTGACTTTC.

This clonotype was counted at least ten times. The chain carries TRBV5-6 and TRBJ2-7; D is unresolved. Germline V gene sequence: CDR1 SGHDT, CDR2 YYEEEE. Trimming stripped 3 bases from V and 0 bases from J, with 4 bases between. The CDR3 is 12 residues long. For the CDR3, the DNA is TGTGCCAGCAGCTACAGCTCCTACGAGCAGTACGTC. This gives the protein CASSYSSYEQYV.

This sequence joins TRBV5-1 and TRBJ2-1; a possible D gene is TRBD1 (6 bases). The CDR3 has 15 amino acids. The ends were cut back, 0 bases at V and 5 bases at J, with 12 bases in the middle. CDR1 is SGHRS, CDR2 YFSETQ, per germline. CDR3 DNA sequence: TGCGCCAGCAGCTTGGCCAGGGGATCCCACAATGAGCAGTTCTTC. It specifies CASSLARGSHNEQFF. The whole variable domain, remainder taken from reference TRBV5-1 and TRBJ2-1, is KAGVTQTPRYLIKTRGQQVTLSCSPISGHRSVSWYQQTPGQGLQFLFEYFSETQRNKGNFPGRFSGRQFSNSRSEMNVSTLELGDSALYLCASSLARGSHNEQFFGPGTRLTVL.

The chain employs TRBV20-1 and TRBJ1-2; tentatively, D is TRBD1 (5 bases). The V end lost 0 bases, the J end lost 5 bases, and 16 bases lay between the germline ends. The CDR3 totals 15 residues. The germline CDR1 and CDR2 sequences are DFQATT and SNEGSKA (reference sequence). The CDR3 region has the DNA TGCAGTGCTAGAGATCCCGCGGGACGGTCTTATGGCTACACCTTC. This codes for CSARDPAGRSYGYTF.

The table lists this clonotype with many counts. The rearrangement uses TRBV5-1 and TRBJ2-5, with D perhaps given as TRBD1 or TRBD2 (5 bases each). This CDR3 is built from 17 residues. Germline loops: CDR1 SGHRS, CDR2 YFSETQ. V was clipped by 2 bases and J by 0 bases, with 17 bases between them. In nucleotides, the CDR3 is TGCGCCAGCAGCTTCGGGAATTACAGGCCTTACCAAGAGACCCAGTACTTC. Translating it yields CASSFGNYRPYQETQYF.

This clonotype was seen a handful of times. In nucleotides, the CDR3 is TGTGCTGCCCAATATGGGGCTGGCGGCGGGGAGCTGTTTTTT. This sequence encodes CAAQYGAGGGELFF. The chain links TRBV10-3 to TRBJ2-2; weak D call: TRBD1 (5 bases). The germline V gene has CDR1 ENHRY and CDR2 SYGVKD. CDR3 size: 14 residues.

This clonotype has just a few counts. Compared with germline, one end of the junction differs, possibly owing to a read error. The chain employs TRBV9 and TRBJ2-1, with TRBD2 matching 12 bases. Germline-derived CDR1 and CDR2 are SGDLS and YYNGEE. The CDR3 is made up of 15 amino acids. The CDR3 bases are TGTGCCAGCACCGTAGGACTAGCGGGATACAATGAGCAGTTCTTC. It yields the protein CASTVGLAGYNEQFF.

This clonotype was picked up a small number of times. The V and J genes are TRBV5-1 and TRBJ1-5, with no clear D. Germline V gene data show CDR1 as SGHRS and CDR2 as YFSETQ. Between the trimmed V and J ends, which lost 0 bases and 0 bases, there was a span of 7 bases. This CDR3 is built from 15 residues. Here the CDR3 DNA reads TGCGCCAGCAGCTTGGATCCGGATAGCAATCAGCCCCAGCATTTT. Protein sequence: CASSLDPDSNQPQHF.